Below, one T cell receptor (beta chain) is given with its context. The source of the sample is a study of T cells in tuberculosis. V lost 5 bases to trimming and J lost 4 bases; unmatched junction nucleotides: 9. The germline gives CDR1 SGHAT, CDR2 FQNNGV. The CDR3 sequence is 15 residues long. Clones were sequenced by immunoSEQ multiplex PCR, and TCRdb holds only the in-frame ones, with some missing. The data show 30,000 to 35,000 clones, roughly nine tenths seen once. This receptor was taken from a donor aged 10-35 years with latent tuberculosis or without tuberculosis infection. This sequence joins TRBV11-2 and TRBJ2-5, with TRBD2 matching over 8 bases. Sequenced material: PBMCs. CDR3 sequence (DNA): TGTGCCAGCAGCCCGGGTCCGGGGGGGGTAGAGACCCAGTACTTC. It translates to CASSPGPGGVETQYF.